The source of this T cell receptor (beta chain) is a study of T-cell memory formation after mild COVID-19. Germline V CDR1 and CDR2: KGHSH, LQKENI. Trimming shortened V by 3 bases and J by 2 bases, and 17 bases separated the two germline ends. The CDR3 runs to 16 residues. A note on this clonotype: The antigen remains unidentified.

TCRdb re-derived calls from the 5' RACE reads in MiXCR, one entry per CDR3 protein. The data contain 350,000 to 400,000 distinct CDR3 sequences, roughly 20% of them seen just once; the ten biggest clones take up approximately 12%. Study-wide results and caveats: Shrinking CD4+ clones were chiefly CM and EM; CD8+ ones were chiefly EMRA.

The sample taken for sequencing was PBMCs or a T cell subset sorted from them (not recorded which). The receptor's source is an adult woman who had mild COVID-19 (a few samples of this study predate the infection). Cell type and time point are not known. This chain joins TRBV18 and TRBJ2-7; TRBD2 is a possible D gene (6 bases). CDR3 protein: CASSPTRTSGAYEQYF. Written as DNA, the CDR3 is TGTGCCAGCTCACCCACACGGACCTCGGGGGCCTACGAGCAGTACTTC.